The clone carrying this TCR beta chain was counted a few times. Its matching antigen is unknown. This CDR3 is built from 13 residues. The germline V gene has CDR1 MDHEN and CDR2 SYDVKM. This entry belongs to a study of blood T cells in healthy people across ages. Sample-barcoded 5' priming and a J-beta primer mix drove a second PCR of 7 to 11 cycles. Researchers report that each sample yielded at least 3 million CDR3-containing paired-end reads. TCRdb called the 5' RACE reads again in MiXCR, with one record for every CDR3 protein. The sample contains roughly 1.7 million distinct CDR3 sequences, roughly a third of which appear only once. Collection of around 9.3 milliliters of peripheral blood was performed for each donor. Each sample used at least 6 million PBMCs. Study-level results: Naive CD4+ cells and diversity were both higher in long-lived donors than in aged donors.

The sequence was obtained from a woman aged 25 to 39 in good health. This chain uses TRBV28 with TRBJ2-4, with unresolved D. Judging by the DNA end, TRBJ2-7 fits better; the J call may be wrong. The sequenced sample was blood. CDR3 amino acids: CASSLGRPGEQYF. Written as DNA, the CDR3 is TGTGCCAGCAGTCTCGGCAGGCCGGGCGAGCAGTACTTC.